One sample yielded the 12 T cell receptor beta chains listed below, sequenced in a study of regulatory T cells. Study observations and caveats: Hydrophobic residues at CDR3 positions 6 and 7 were enriched in conventional CD4+ T cells of CD3G-deficient patients.

These TCRs are of unknown antigen specificity. Primers: 52 TRBV forward and 13 TRBJ reverse. The method was immunoSEQ multiplex PCR; TCRdb's version includes in-frame clones alone and lacks a portion of them. The table lists almost 30,000 clones, 92% of them singletons. The sample comprised conventional CD4+ T cells sorted from blood. The receptors were gathered from a person between 18 and 35 years old with CD3G deficiency.

The J gene is TRBJ1-2, the V gene TRBV5-1; 7 bases match TRBD1. V shed 2 bases, J shed 3 bases, and the junction held 1 base outside the gene matches. The CDR3 runs to 13 residues. Looked up from germline, CDR1 is SGHRS and CDR2 is YFSETQ. This CDR3 reads CASSFTGDYGYTF. The CDR3 nucleotides are TGCGCCAGCAGCTTTACAGGGGACTATGGCTACACCTTC.

The chain couples TRBV21-1 to TRBJ1-5; TRBD1 is the table's D call and was not checked against the DNA. TRBV21-1 is a pseudogene locus. The CDR3 covers 18 residues. The CDR3 coding sequence is TGTGCCAGCAGCAAAGCGCCCGGACAGGGACGGAGCAATCAGCCCCAGCATTTT. This sequence encodes CASSKAPGQGRSNQPQHF.

By frequency in the sample, this clone is medium-sized. J is TRBJ2-1 and V is TRBV25-1; possible D gene TRBD2, 5 bases. The germline V and J ends were trimmed by 3 bases and 5 bases, with 11 bases remaining between them. This CDR3 region has 14 residues. CDR1 MGHDK and CDR2 SYGVNS come from the germline V gene. CDR3 region: CASSDGPGNNEQFF. In DNA form, the CDR3 reads TGTGCCAGCAGTGACGGGCCGGGAAACAATGAGCAGTTCTTC. Filled out from reference TRBV25-1 and TRBJ2-1, the complete variable domain reads EADIYQTPRYLVIGTGKKITLECSQTMGHDKMYWYQQDPGMELHLIHYSYGVNSTEKGDLSSESTVSRIRTEHFPLTLESARPSHTSQYLCASSDGPGNNEQFFGPGTRLTVL.

The chain links TRBV5-1 to TRBJ2-7; 9 bases align to TRBD1. This CDR3 has 14 residues. Germline V gene data show CDR1 as SGHRS and CDR2 as YFSETQ. V was clipped by 1 base and J by 3 bases; unmatched bases: 2. CDR3 region: CASSLQGQGYEQYF. In DNA, the CDR3 is TGCGCCAGCAGCTTGCAGGGACAGGGCTACGAGCAGTACTTC.

CDR3 sequence: CASSESQGWGREETQYF. Here the CDR3 DNA reads TGTGCCAGCAGCGAGTCCCAGGGATGGGGGAGGGAAGAGACCCAGTACTTC. The V and J genes are TRBV11-3 and TRBJ2-5, with 7 nucleotides matching TRBD2. The V gene end was trimmed by 5 bases and the J gene end by 3 bases; junction bases not matched to a gene: 15. CDR1 is SGHNT and CDR2 is YENEEA in the germline V gene. The CDR3 totals 17 residues.

The gene calls are TRBV19 and TRBJ2-5; D unclear. The germline gives CDR1 LNHDA, CDR2 SQIVND (reference sequence). With 2 bases removed from V and 4 bases from J, the gap between germline ends came to 8 bases. CDR3 length equals 13 residues. The CDR3 DNA sequence: TGTGCCAGTAGTATAAGGCAGATAGAGACCCAGTACTTC. This sequence encodes CASSIRQIETQYF.

The chain links TRBV11-3 to TRBJ2-5, with D possibly being TRBD1 (5 bases). Per the germline V gene, CDR1 is SGHNT and CDR2 is YENEEA. The CDR3 is 13 amino acids. V lost 3 bases to trimming and J lost 4 bases, with 9 bases between them. In DNA form, the CDR3 reads TGTGCCAGCAGCTTTACCCAGGGAGAGACCCAGTACTTC. Translating gives CASSFTQGETQYF.

The chain couples TRBV6-1 to TRBJ2-7; D is undetermined. Germline V gene lookup returns CDR1 MNHNS and CDR2 SASEGT. This CDR3 has 15 amino acids. V lost 5 bases and J lost 6, with 20 bases in between. CDR3 nucleotide sequence: TGTGCCAGCAGTCCAAGCCACCTGGCCCCGCCCGAGCAGTACTTC. It codes for CASSPSHLAPPEQYF.

The chain combines TRBV7-2 with TRBJ2-2; 13 bases are shared with TRBD2. CDR3 size: 16 residues. The germline V gene has CDR1 SGHTA and CDR2 FQGNSA. Trimming cost V 3 bases and J 4 bases; bases outside gene matches: 2. CDR3 loop: CASSFTSGRATGELFF. The CDR3 bases are TGTGCCAGCAGCTTTACTAGCGGGAGGGCCACCGGGGAGCTGTTTTTT.

This chain links TRBV7-8 with TRBJ1-1, with D unclear. Trimming stripped 5 bases from V and 4 bases from J, with 11 bases between. The germline V gene encodes CDR1 SGHVS and CDR2 FQNEAQ. The CDR3 spans 13 residues. The CDR3 sequence is CASSKQTGTEAFF. CDR3 DNA sequence: TGTGCCAGCAGCAAACAGACGGGCACTGAAGCTTTCTTT.

This sequence joins TRBV19 and TRBJ2-6, with a weak D call TRBD1 (5 bases). V dropped 3 bases and J dropped 8 bases, with 17 bases sitting between them. The CDR3 is 16 amino acids. The V gene's germline CDR1 is LNHDA and CDR2 SQIVND (reference sequence). CDR3 in amino acids: CASSMDHTRAPNVLTF. The CDR3 DNA follows: TGTGCCAGTAGTATGGATCATACCAGGGCTCCCAACGTCCTGACTTTC. The full variable domain, in which reference TRBV19 and TRBJ2-6 provide the parts outside the CDR3, is DGGITQSPKYLFRKEGQNVTLSCEQNLNHDAMYWYRQDPGQGLRLIYYSQIVNDFQKGDIAEGYSVSREKKESFPLTVTSAQKNPTAFYLCASSMDHTRAPNVLTFGAGSRLTVL.

The chain has TRBV6-1 and TRBJ2-7; 10 nucleotides line up with TRBD1. This CDR3 spans 13 amino acids. Germline CDR1 reads MNHNS; CDR2 reads SASEGT. After removal of 10 bases from V and 4 bases from J, the junction contained 7 bases not matched to a gene. The CDR3 coding sequence is TGTGCCACCCTCCGGGACAGGGGTTACGAGCAGTACTTC. Protein sequence: CATLRDRGYEQYF.